This T cell receptor beta chain appears in the sequencing data of a study of shared clonotypes between healthy human individuals. Naive CD8 cells, CD45RO-negative and positively selected for CCR7, excluded terminally differentiated effector memory CD45RA+ cells. Donors, without exception, were Caucasian adults residing in Nashville, Tennessee. V was pared by 1 base and J by 12 bases, with 5 bases of the junction left unmatched. The CDR3 runs to 13 residues. CDR1 and CDR2 (germline): SGHVS, FNYEAQ. Assay used: immunoSEQ multiplex PCR; TCRdb lists only in-frame clones, some missing. The sample holds over 2 million clones; approximately 94% are singletons and the top ten take about 1.1%.

This sequence joins TRBV7-6 and TRBJ2-1, with TRBD2 matching 8 bases. Specimen: naive CD8+ T cells sorted from blood. The TCR sequence derives from a man aged 18 to 29 in good health. The CDR3 region has the DNA TGTGCCAGCAGCTTAGTTGCGGGAGGCGGGCAGTTCTTC. Translated: CASSLVAGGGQFF.